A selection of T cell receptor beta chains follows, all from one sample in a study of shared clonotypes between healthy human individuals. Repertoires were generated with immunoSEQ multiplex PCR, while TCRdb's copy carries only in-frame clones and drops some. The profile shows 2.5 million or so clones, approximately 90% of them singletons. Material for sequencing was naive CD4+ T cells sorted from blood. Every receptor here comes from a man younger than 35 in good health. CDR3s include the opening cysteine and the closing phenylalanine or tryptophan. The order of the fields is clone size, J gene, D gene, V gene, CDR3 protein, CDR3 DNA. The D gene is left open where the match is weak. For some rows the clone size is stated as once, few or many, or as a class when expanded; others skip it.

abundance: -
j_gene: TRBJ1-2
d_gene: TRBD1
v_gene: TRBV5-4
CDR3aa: CASSTYQQGDYGYTF
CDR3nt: TGTGCCAGCAGCACCTACCAACAGGGGGACTATGGCTACACCTTC

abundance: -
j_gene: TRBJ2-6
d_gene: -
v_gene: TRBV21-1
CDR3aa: CASSTPRTGGSGANVLTF
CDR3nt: TGTGCCAGCAGCACCCCCCGGACGGGGGGCTCTGGGGCCAACGTCCTGACTTTC

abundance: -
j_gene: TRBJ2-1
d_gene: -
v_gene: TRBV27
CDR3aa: CASSPPLGVREGQFF
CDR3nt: TGTGCCAGCAGTCCCCCCTTGGGTGTTCGGGAAGGGCAGTTCTTC

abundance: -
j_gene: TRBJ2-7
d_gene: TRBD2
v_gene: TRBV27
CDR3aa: CASSLSGLAGAYEQYF
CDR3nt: TGTGCCAGCAGTTTATCGGGACTAGCCGGGGCCTACGAGCAGTACTTC

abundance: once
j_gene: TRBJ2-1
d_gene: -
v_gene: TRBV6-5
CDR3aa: CASSSLGNEQFF
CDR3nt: TGTGCCAGCAGTTCCTTGGGCAATGAGCAGTTCTTC

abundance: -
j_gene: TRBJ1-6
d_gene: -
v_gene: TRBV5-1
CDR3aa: CASSPDQGWDSPLHF
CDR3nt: TGCGCCAGCAGTCCGGATCAGGGGTGGGATTCACCCCTCCACTTT

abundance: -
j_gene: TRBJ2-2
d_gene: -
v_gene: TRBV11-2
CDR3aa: CASSLSRTTGELFF
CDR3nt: TGTGCCAGCAGCTTATCCCGGACCACCGGGGAGCTGTTTTTT

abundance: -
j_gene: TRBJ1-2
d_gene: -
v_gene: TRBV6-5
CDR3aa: CASSSGFYGYTF
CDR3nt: TGTGCCAGCAGTTCAGGTTTCTATGGCTACACCTTC

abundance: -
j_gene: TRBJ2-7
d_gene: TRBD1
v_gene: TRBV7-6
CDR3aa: CASSYGTAYEQYF
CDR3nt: TGTGCCAGCAGCTACGGGACAGCCTACGAGCAGTACTTC

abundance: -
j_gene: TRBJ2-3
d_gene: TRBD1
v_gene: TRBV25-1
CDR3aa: CASSDDRGAWDTQYF
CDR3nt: TGTGCCAGCAGTGACGACAGGGGGGCCTGGGATACGCAGTATTTT

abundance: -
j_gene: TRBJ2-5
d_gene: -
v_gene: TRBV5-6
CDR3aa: CASSLGGRGRGQETQYF
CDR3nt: TGTGCCAGCAGCTTGGGAGGAAGGGGCAGGGGCCAAGAGACCCAGTACTTC

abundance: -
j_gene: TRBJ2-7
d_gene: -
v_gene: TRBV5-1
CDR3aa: CASSLIDPASYEQYF
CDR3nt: TGCGCCAGCAGCTTGATTGATCCGGCATCCTACGAGCAGTACTTC

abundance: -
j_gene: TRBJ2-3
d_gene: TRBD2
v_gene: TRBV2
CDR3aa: CASTRAGGEDTQYF
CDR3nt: TGTGCCAGCACTCGAGCGGGAGGCGAAGATACGCAGTATTTT

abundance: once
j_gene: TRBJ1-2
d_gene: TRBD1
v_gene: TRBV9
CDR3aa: CASSAQGAQVYYGYTF
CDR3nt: TGTGCCAGCAGCGCACAGGGGGCGCAGGTCTATTATGGCTACACCTTC

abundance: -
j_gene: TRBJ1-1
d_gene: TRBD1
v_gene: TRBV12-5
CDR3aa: CASGVGQGSHEAFF
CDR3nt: TGTGCTAGTGGTGTGGGACAGGGGTCCCATGAAGCTTTCTTT

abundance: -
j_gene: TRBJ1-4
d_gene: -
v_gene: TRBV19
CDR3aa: CASSHTDNEKLFF
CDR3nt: TGTGCCAGTAGTCACACAGATAATGAAAAACTGTTTTTT

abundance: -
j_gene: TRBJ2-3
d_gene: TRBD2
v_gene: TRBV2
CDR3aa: CASRILAGATDTQYF
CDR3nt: TGTGCCAGCAGGATACTAGCGGGAGCGACAGATACGCAGTATTTT

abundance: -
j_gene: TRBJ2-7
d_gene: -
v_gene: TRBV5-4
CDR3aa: CASTDGGDYEQYF
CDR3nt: TGTGCCAGCACCGATGGAGGGGACTACGAGCAGTACTTC

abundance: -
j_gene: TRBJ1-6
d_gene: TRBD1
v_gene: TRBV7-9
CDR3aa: CASSSGQGMGTYNSPLHF
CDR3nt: TGTGCCAGCAGCAGTGGACAGGGGATGGGGACCTATAATTCACCCCTCCACTTT

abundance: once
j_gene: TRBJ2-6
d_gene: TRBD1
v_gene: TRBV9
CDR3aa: CASSVGTGISGANVLTF
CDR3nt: TGTGCCAGCAGCGTCGGGACAGGGATATCTGGGGCCAACGTCCTGACTTTC

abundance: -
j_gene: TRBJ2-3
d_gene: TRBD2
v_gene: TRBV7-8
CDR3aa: CASSFLGLADNTDTQYF
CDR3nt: TGTGCCAGCAGCTTTCTGGGACTAGCGGACAACACAGATACGCAGTATTTT

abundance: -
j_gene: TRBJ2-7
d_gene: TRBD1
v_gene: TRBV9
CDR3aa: CASSVADRGPYEQYF
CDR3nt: TGTGCCAGCAGCGTCGCGGACAGGGGGCCCTACGAGCAGTACTTC

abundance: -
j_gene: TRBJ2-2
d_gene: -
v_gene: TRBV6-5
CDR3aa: CASSPTLANTGELFF
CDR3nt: TGTGCCAGCAGTCCGACACTCGCGAACACCGGGGAGCTGTTTTTT

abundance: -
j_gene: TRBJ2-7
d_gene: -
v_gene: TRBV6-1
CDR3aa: CASGGRPSSYEQYF
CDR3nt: TGTGCCAGCGGGGGACGTCCAAGCTCCTACGAGCAGTACTTC

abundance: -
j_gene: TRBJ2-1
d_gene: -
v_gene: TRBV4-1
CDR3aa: CASSQGGEGYNEQFF
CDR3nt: TGCGCCAGCAGCCAAGGAGGAGAGGGCTACAATGAGCAGTTCTTC

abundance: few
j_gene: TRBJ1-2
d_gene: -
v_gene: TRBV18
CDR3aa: CASSPGAQGGYTF
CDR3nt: TGTGCCAGCTCACCGGGGGCCCAAGGGGGCTACACCTTC

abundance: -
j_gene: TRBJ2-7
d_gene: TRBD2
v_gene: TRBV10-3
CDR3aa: CAISELAGTSYEQYF
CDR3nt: TGTGCCATCAGCGAACTAGCGGGGACCTCCTACGAGCAGTACTTC

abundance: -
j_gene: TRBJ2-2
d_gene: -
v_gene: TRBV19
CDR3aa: CASTSAGNTGELFF
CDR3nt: TGTGCCAGCACAAGTGCGGGAAACACCGGGGAGCTGTTTTTT

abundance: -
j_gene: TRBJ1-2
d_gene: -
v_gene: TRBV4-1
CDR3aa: CASSQDLPGRYGYTF
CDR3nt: TGCGCCAGCAGCCAAGATCTTCCAGGGAGGTATGGCTACACCTTC

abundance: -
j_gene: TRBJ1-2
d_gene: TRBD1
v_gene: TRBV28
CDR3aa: CASSWTGKDGYTF
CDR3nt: TGTGCCAGCAGTTGGACAGGGAAAGATGGCTACACCTTC

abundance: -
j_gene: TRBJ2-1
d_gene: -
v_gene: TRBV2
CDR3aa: CASSLWAEQFF
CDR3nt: TGTGCCAGCAGTCTATGGGCTGAGCAGTTCTTC

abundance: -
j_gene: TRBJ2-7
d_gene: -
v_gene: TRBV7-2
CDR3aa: CASSLGGAMGHKYEQYF
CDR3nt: TGTGCCAGCAGCTTAGGAGGTGCAATGGGCCACAAGTACGAGCAGTACTTC

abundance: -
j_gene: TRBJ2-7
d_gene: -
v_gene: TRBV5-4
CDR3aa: CASSSNPRDRFEQYF
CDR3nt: TGTGCCAGCAGCTCAAACCCGAGGGACCGCTTCGAGCAGTACTTC

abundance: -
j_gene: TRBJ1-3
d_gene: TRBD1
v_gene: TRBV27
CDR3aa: CASSLIGGKGNTIYF
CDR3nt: TGTGCCAGCAGTTTAATAGGGGGCAAGGGAAACACCATATATTTT

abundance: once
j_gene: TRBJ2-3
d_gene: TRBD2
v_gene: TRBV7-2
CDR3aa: CASSPRTSGRPDTQYF
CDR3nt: TGTGCCAGCAGCCCAAGGACTAGCGGGAGGCCAGATACGCAGTATTTT

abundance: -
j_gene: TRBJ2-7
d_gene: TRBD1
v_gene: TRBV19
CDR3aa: CASSIGVQGVSYEQYF
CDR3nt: TGTGCCAGTAGTATAGGGGTCCAGGGGGTCTCCTACGAGCAGTACTTC

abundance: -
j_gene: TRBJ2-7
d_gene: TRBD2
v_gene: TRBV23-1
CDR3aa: CASSQSGTSGRNLLREQYF
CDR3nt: TGCGCCAGCAGTCAATCGGGGACTAGCGGGAGAAACTTACTACGCGAGCAGTACTTC

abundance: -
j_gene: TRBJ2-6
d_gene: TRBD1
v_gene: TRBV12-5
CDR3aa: CASGLVPKLGQNSGANVLTF
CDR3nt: TGTGCTAGTGGTTTGGTCCCGAAACTGGGACAGAACTCTGGGGCCAACGTCCTGACTTTC

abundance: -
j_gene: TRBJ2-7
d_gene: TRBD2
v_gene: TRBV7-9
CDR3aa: CASSFQGGTYEQYF
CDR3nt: TGTGCCAGCAGCTTTCAGGGAGGGACCTACGAGCAGTACTTC

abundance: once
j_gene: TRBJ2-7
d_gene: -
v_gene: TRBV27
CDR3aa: CASSFKEQGYEQYF
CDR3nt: TGTGCCAGCAGTTTTAAAGAACAGGGCTACGAGCAGTACTTC

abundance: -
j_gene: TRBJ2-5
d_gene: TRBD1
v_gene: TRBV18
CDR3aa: CASSPGTGETQYF
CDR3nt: TGTGCCAGCTCACCCGGGACAGGAGAGACCCAGTACTTC

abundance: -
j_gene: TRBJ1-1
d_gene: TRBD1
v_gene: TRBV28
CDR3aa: CASQSGTGMNTEAFF
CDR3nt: TGTGCCAGCCAATCCGGGACAGGCATGAACACTGAAGCTTTCTTT

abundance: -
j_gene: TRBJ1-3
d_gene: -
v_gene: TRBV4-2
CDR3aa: CASSLLDSGNTIYF
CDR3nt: TGTGCCAGCAGCCTCCTAGACTCTGGAAACACCATATATTTT

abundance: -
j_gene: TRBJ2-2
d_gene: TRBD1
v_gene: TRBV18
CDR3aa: CASSRDRGYTGELFF
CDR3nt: TGTGCCAGCTCACGGGACAGGGGATACACCGGGGAGCTGTTTTTT

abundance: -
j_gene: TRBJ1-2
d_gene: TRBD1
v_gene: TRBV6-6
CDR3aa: CASSISTGTVYGYTF
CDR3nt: TGTGCCAGCAGTATATCTACCGGGACAGTCTATGGCTACACCTTC

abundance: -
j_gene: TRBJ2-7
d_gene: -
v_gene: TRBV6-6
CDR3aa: CASRRGREASYEQYF
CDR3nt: TGTGCCAGCAGGCGGGGGCGCGAGGCCTCCTACGAGCAGTACTTC

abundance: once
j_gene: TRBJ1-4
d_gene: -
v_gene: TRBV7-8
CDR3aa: CASSLATDNEKLFF
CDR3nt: TGTGCCAGCAGCTTAGCAACAGATAATGAAAAACTGTTTTTT

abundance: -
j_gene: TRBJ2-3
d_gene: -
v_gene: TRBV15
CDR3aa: CATSIGRSTDTQYF
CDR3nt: TGTGCCACCAGCATTGGGCGGAGCACAGATACGCAGTATTTT

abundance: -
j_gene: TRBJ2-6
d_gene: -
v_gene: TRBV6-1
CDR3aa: CASSPDWANVLTF
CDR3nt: TGTGCCAGCAGCCCTGACTGGGCCAACGTCCTGACTTTC

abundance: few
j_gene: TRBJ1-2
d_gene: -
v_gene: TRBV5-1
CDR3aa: CASSRGADSPNYGYTF
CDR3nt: TGCGCCAGCAGCCGGGGGGCCGACAGTCCTAACTATGGCTACACCTTC

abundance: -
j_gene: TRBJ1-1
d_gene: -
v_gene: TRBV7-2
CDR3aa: CASSLLAGNEAFF
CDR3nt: TGTGCCAGCAGCTTACTCGCGGGAAATGAAGCTTTCTTT

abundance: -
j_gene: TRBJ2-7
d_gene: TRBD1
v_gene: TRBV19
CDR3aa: CASRRQGESYEQYF
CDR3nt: TGTGCCAGTAGACGACAGGGGGAGTCCTACGAGCAGTACTTC

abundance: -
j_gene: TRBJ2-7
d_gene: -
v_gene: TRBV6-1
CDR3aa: CASSEPGGPPYEQYF
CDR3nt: TGTGCCAGCAGTGAACCAGGAGGGCCCCCCTACGAGCAGTACTTC

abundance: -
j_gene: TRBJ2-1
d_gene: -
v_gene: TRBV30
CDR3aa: CAWNWRRGNEQFF
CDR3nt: TGTGCCTGGAACTGGAGACGAGGGAATGAGCAGTTCTTC

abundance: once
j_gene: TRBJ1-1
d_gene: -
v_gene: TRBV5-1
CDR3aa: CASSLDSRNTEAFF
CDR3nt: TGCGCCAGCAGCTTGGACTCCCGGAACACTGAAGCTTTCTTT

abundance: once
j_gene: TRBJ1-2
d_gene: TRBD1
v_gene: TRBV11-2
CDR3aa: CASSLQTDRGLRSGYTF
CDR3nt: TGTGCCAGCAGCTTGCAGACGGACAGGGGGCTAAGAAGTGGCTACACCTTC

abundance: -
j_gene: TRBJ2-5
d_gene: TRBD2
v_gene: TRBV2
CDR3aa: CASSGLAGAGETQYF
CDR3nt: TGTGCCAGCAGCGGACTAGCGGGGGCGGGGGAGACCCAGTACTTC

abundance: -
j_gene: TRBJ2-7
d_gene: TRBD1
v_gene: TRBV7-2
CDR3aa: CASSNPGTGPYEQYF
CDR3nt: TGTGCCAGCAGCAACCCGGGGACAGGGCCCTACGAGCAGTACTTC

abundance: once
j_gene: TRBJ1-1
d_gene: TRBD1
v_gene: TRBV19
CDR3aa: CASSGDRAYTEAFF
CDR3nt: TGTGCCAGTAGTGGGGACAGGGCGTACACTGAAGCTTTCTTT

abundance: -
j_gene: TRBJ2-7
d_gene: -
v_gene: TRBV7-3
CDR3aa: CASSLTGGREQYF
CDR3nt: TGTGCCAGCAGCTTAACAGGAGGGCGCGAGCAGTACTTC